This T cell receptor (beta chain) was found in a study of T cell changes during pregnancy in multiple sclerosis. Some clones are missing from TCRdb's copy, which holds only in-frame ones; the method was immunoSEQ multiplex PCR. The sample lists about 77,000 clones, about 92% occurring once. From germline, CDR1 is SEHNR and CDR2 FQNEAQ (reference sequence). The CDR3 runs 17 residues. The V segment lost 0 bases and the J segment 5 bases; nucleotides outside the gene matches: 6. The material sequenced was peripheral blood, taken after pregnancy. The TCR was taken from a female donor in good health, enrolled as a control in a pregnancy study. J is TRBJ1-6 and V is TRBV7-9, with 8 bases fitting TRBD1. CDR3: CASSLASVTGDNSPLHF. Here the CDR3 DNA reads TGTGCCAGCAGCTTAGCGTCGGTGACAGGGGATAATTCACCCCTCCACTTT.